The source of this T cell receptor (beta chain) is a study of cytomegalovirus exposure and HLA in healthy donors. Germline V gene data show CDR1 as SNHLY and CDR2 as FYNNEI. Deletions cut 3 bases from V and 5 bases from J, with 23 bases between. CDR3 length equals 17 residues. Primers for the PCR totalled 60 Vbeta and 13 Jbeta. TCRdb's table, derived via immunoSEQ multiplex PCR, lists solely in-frame clones and lacks some. The sample records over 150,000 clones, about four fifths being singletons. J is TRBJ2-7 and V is TRBV2, with D possibly TRBD1 on 5 matching bases. Sequencing used PBMCs. The sequence came from a girl between 5 and 17 years old in good health and CMV-seropositive. The CDR3 DNA reads TGTGCCAGCAGTGATTGGGCAGGGAAAACAGTAAAGGACGAGCAGTACTTC. Its protein product is CASSDWAGKTVKDEQYF.